This is a list of T cell receptor beta chains from one sample in a study of blood T cell repertoires in COVID-19. Assay: immunoSEQ multiplex PCR; the TCRdb copy retains only in-frame clones and omits some. The table has a few hundred thousand clones, about nine tenths seen once. Sequenced material: PBMCs or T cells enriched from blood (not recorded which). The source of these receptors is a middle-aged woman who had been exposed to COVID-19. CDR3s include the opening cysteine and the closing phenylalanine or tryptophan. D genes are given only for firm matches. Only some rows state a clone size, as once, few, many or a class for expanded clones.

D gene	clone size	V gene	J gene	CDR3 protein	CDR3 DNA
-	-	TRBV7-2	TRBJ1-2	CASSSGDRRPANYGYTF	TGTGCCAGCAGCTCGGGGGACCGCCGGCCAGCTAACTATGGCTACACCTTC
TRBD2	-	TRBV27	TRBJ2-3	CASSPSRLARTDTQYF	TGTGCCAGCAGTCCCTCAAGACTAGCGCGCACAGATACGCAGTATTTT
-	once	TRBV12-3/TRBV12-4	TRBJ1-2	CASSPRVDSGYTF	TGTGCCAGCAGTCCTAGGGTGGACAGTGGCTACACCTTC
-	once	TRBV6-1	TRBJ1-5	CASSETRGGNQPQHF	TGTGCCAGCAGTGAGACTAGGGGTGGCAATCAGCCCCAGCATTTT
TRBD1	once	TRBV24-1	TRBJ2-3	CATSDTRQGEPDTQYF	TGTGCCACCAGTGATACTAGACAGGGAGAACCAGATACGCAGTATTTT
-	-	TRBV19	TRBJ1-4	CASTEPDEKLFF	TGTGCCAGTACGGAGCCAGATGAAAAACTGTTTTTT
TRBD1	-	TRBV29-1	TRBJ1-4	CSVVGTGGEKLFF	TGCAGCGTTGTAGGGACAGGAGGTGAAAAACTGTTTTTT
TRBD1	-	TRBV19	TRBJ2-1	CASSNTRTGVNNEQFF	TGTGCCAGTAGTAATACCCGGACAGGGGTGAACAATGAGCAGTTCTTC
TRBD1	once	TRBV24-1	TRBJ2-6	CATSDAPGTGGSGANVLTF	TGTGCCACCAGTGATGCCCCCGGGACAGGGGGGTCGGGGGCCAACGTCCTGACTTTC
TRBD1	-	TRBV7-2	TRBJ2-5	CASRPTGGYSGTQYF	TGTGCCAGCAGGCCAACAGGGGGCTACTCGGGGACCCAGTACTTC
-	-	TRBV11-1	TRBJ1-2	CASSLGGAKLRSGYTF	TGTGCCAGCAGTCTGGGGGGGGCCAAACTTCGGTCTGGCTACACCTTC
-	-	TRBV16	TRBJ1-1	CASSQFGGQAAFF	TGTGCCAGCAGCCAATTCGGGGGGCAGGCAGCTTTCTTT
-	once	TRBV30	TRBJ2-7	CAWSPGLSYEQYF	TGTGCCTGGAGTCCGGGACTGTCCTACGAGCAGTACTTC
-	-	TRBV7-9	TRBJ2-3	CASSLASVASGTDTQYF	TGTGCCAGCAGCTTAGCCTCGGTAGCTAGCGGCACAGATACGCAGTATTTT
TRBD2	-	TRBV10-1	TRBJ2-7	CASSEGRASIHEQYF	TGCGCCAGCAGTGAGGGGAGGGCCTCAATACACGAGCAGTACTTC
TRBD2	once	TRBV10-3	TRBJ2-1	CAIAAGNYNEQFF	TGTGCCATCGCAGCGGGGAATTACAATGAGCAGTTCTTC
-	-	TRBV5-1	TRBJ2-7	CASSLTLVSEQYF	TGCGCCAGCAGCTTAACTCTGGTAAGCGAGCAGTACTTC
TRBD1	-	TRBV12-5	TRBJ1-2	CASGLGGAYGYTF	TGTGCTAGTGGCCTAGGGGGCGCCTATGGCTACACCTTC
TRBD1	-	TRBV7-8	TRBJ1-5	CASSAKTKGQGVNQPQHF	TGTGCCAGCAGCGCCAAAACTAAGGGACAGGGTGTAAATCAGCCCCAGCATTTT
-	-	TRBV5-1	TRBJ1-6	CASSPERTVKTPLHF	TGCGCCAGCAGCCCGGAAAGGACAGTCAAGACACCCCTCCACTTT
-	-	TRBV10-1	TRBJ2-2	CASGTFNTGELFF	TGCGCCAGCGGGACATTTAACACCGGGGAGCTGTTTTTT
-	-	TRBV27	TRBJ2-7	CASGLDYEQYF	TGTGCCAGCGGCCTAGACTACGAGCAGTACTTC
TRBD1	few	TRBV2	TRBJ1-2	CASSVQGAKAYGYTF	TGTGCCAGCAGTGTTCAGGGGGCCAAAGCCTATGGCTACACCTTC
TRBD2	-	TRBV30	TRBJ2-7	CAWSLPGLAGYEQYF	TGTGCCTGGAGTCTACCGGGACTAGCGGGGTACGAGCAGTACTTC
TRBD1	-	TRBV6-2/TRBV6-3	TRBJ1-2	CASSRQGARDGYTF	TGTGCCAGCAGCCGACAGGGGGCGCGGGACGGCTACACCTTC
-	-	TRBV7-9	TRBJ1-4	CASSYGQTSTNEKLFF	TGTGCCAGCAGCTACGGACAGACATCAACTAATGAAAAACTGTTTTTT
TRBD2	-	TRBV25-1	TRBJ2-2	CASFGLAGDQKTGELFF	TGTGCCAGCTTTGGACTAGCGGGAGATCAAAAAACCGGGGAGCTGTTTTTT
TRBD1	-	TRBV5-4	TRBJ1-2	CASSLPQGNGYTF	TGTGCCAGCAGCTTGCCACAGGGGAATGGCTACACCTTC
-	once	TRBV5-4	TRBJ1-6	CASSLGGAPRNSPLHF	TGTGCCAGCAGCTTAGGTGGGGCCCCGCGCAATTCACCCCTCCACTTT
-	-	TRBV19	TRBJ2-2	CASSIGARSGGELFF	TGTGCCAGTAGTATTGGCGCCAGGTCCGGCGGGGAGCTGTTTTTT
-	-	TRBV28	TRBJ1-6	CASSPQSGIHSSPLHF	TGTGCCAGCAGTCCCCAATCCGGGATCCACAGTTCACCCCTCCACTTT
-	-	TRBV10-2	TRBJ2-1	CASMGPGAYNEQFF	TGCGCCAGCATGGGTCCGGGGGCCTACAATGAGCAGTTCTTC
TRBD2	-	TRBV5-1	TRBJ2-5	CASSLGLEETQYF	TGCGCCAGCAGCCTGGGACTAGAAGAGACCCAGTACTTC
TRBD1	-	TRBV7-3	TRBJ1-2	CASSPQTGDGYTF	TGTGCCAGCAGCCCGCAGACAGGGGATGGCTACACCTTC
TRBD1	-	TRBV27	TRBJ2-6	CASSRRDRARSAGANVLTF	TGTGCCAGCAGTCGCCGGGACAGGGCCCGTAGCGCTGGGGCCAACGTCCTGACTTTC
-	-	TRBV3-1/TRBV3-2	TRBJ1-2	CASSQDRLYGYTF	TGTGCCAGCAGCCAAGACAGGCTCTATGGCTACACCTTC
TRBD1	few	TRBV3-1/TRBV3-2	TRBJ1-2	CASSQGQGHLTGYTF	TGTGCCAGCAGCCAAGGACAGGGACATTTAACCGGCTACACCTTC
TRBD1	-	TRBV7-6	TRBJ1-1	CASSSDRGRGEAFF	TGTGCCAGCAGCTCGGACAGGGGGCGCGGTGAAGCTTTCTTT
-	-	TRBV21-1	TRBJ1-3	CASSKDAGRISGNTIYF	TGTGCCAGCAGCAAAGACGCGGGACGGATCTCTGGAAACACCATATATTTT
TRBD1	-	TRBV18	TRBJ2-1	CASSPTGTGAYNEQFF	TGTGCCAGCTCACCGACCGGGACAGGGGCGTACAATGAGCAGTTCTTC